The entry below describes one T cell receptor (beta chain). This sample is drawn from a study of blood T cell repertoires in COVID-19. Overall study: Sample material is recorded as cDNA or gDNA derived from T cells, B-cell-depleted T cells, or PBMCs.

In the authors' methods: Using reference gene primer amplification, nucleated cell counts were estimated. The protocol was immunoSEQ multiplex PCR, while the TCRdb copy is restricted to in-frame clones and leaves out a portion. That table gives V, J and clone size, and the DNA gave D and trimming. This sample has fewer than 200,000 clones, with 70% to 90% found just once. Trimming removed 8 bases at V and 7 bases at J, with 11 bases between. The CDR3 length is 12 residues. CDR1 is MNHEY, CDR2 SVGAGI, per germline. This clonotype was sampled from a young man who had recovered from COVID-19. This chain links TRBV6-5 with TRBJ1-4; D perhaps matches TRBD1 (5 bases). The sequencing input was peripheral blood. CDR3 amino acids: CASGRRGEKLFF. CDR3 in DNA: TGTGCCAGCGGGCGGAGGGGTGAAAAACTGTTTTTT.